The rows below give T cell receptor beta chains drawn from one sample of a study of OX40 agonist ivuxolimab in advanced cancers. Libraries were prepared by immunoSEQ multiplex PCR; TCRdb keeps only in-frame clonotypes and omits some of them. Of 60,000 or so clones listed, 70% to 90% are singletons. The starting material was CD4+ or CD8+ T cells sorted from blood, obtained in a trial of the OX40 agonist ivuxolimab. The receptor set was obtained from an adult with an advanced solid tumor such as melanoma, head and neck, liver or kidney cancer. Each CDR3 is given with its conserved first and last residue. Fields, in order: V gene, J gene, D gene, clone size, CDR3 DNA, CDR3 protein. D genes are given only for firm matches. The size field is filled for only some rows; it gives once, few, many or a size class.

TRBV23-1	TRBJ2-1	NA	once	TGCGCCAGCACCGAGGACGGCCGGGTGAAAATTTCGGCCGACAATGAGCAGTTCTTC	CASTEDGRVKISADNEQFF
TRBV5-1	TRBJ1-5	NA	NA	TGCGCCAGCAGCTTGGGGGACGGTGGCAATCAGCCCCAGCATTTT	CASSLGDGGNQPQHF
TRBV7-3	TRBJ2-1	TRBD2	NA	TGTGCCAGCAGCCAGAGCGGGAGGGATTACAATGAGCAGTTCTTC	CASSQSGRDYNEQFF
TRBV7-2	TRBJ2-7	TRBD2	NA	TGTGCCAGCAGCTTGTCCCGGGACTACATCGAGCAGTACTTC	CASSLSRDYIEQYF
TRBV29-1	TRBJ2-3	NA	NA	TGCAGCGTTGAAGATCTGGCCCCCCTTTTGGAGCGGAGTAGCACAGATACGCAGTATTTT	CSVEDLAPLLERSSTDTQYF
TRBV11-2	TRBJ2-3	TRBD1	NA	TGTGCCAGCAGCCCGACAGGGGGCTACACAGATACGCAGTATTTT	CASSPTGGYTDTQYF
TRBV19	TRBJ1-5	NA	NA	TGTGCCAGTAGGCCCCCCGACAGGCGATTTATGCCCCAGCATTTT	CASRPPDRRFMPQHF
TRBV6-6	TRBJ1-3	NA	NA	TGTGCCAGCAGGAATTCAGGGTCTCACTCTGGAAACACCATATATTTT	CASRNSGSHSGNTIYF
TRBV5-1	TRBJ2-7	TRBD1	NA	TGCGCCAGCGCTAGGGACAGCCCAAGCTACGAGCAGTACTTC	CASARDSPSYEQYF
TRBV6-5	TRBJ1-4	NA	NA	TGTGCCAGCAGTTACTCGGGATGGGAAAAACTGTTTTTT	CASSYSGWEKLFF
TRBV28	TRBJ2-3	NA	NA	TGTGCCAGCAGTTTTTTGAAACGGGGGTACACAGATACGCAGTATTTT	CASSFLKRGYTDTQYF
TRBV4-3	TRBJ2-5	NA	once	TGCGCCAGCAGCCAAGATCTGAGTTCACAGGAGCAAGAGACCCAGTACTTC	CASSQDLSSQEQETQYF
TRBV7-9	TRBJ2-3	NA	NA	TGTGCCAGCCGGCCCGGCTCTAGCACAGATACGCAGTATTTT	CASRPGSSTDTQYF
TRBV13	TRBJ2-1	NA	NA	TGTGCCAGCAGCTTAGCGGGAGATCTCTATGAGCAGTTCTTC	CASSLAGDLYEQFF
TRBV28	TRBJ2-3	NA	NA	TGTGCCAGCAGTATCACAGATACGCAGTATTTT	CASSITDTQYF
TRBV28	TRBJ1-1	NA	few	TGTGCCAGCAGTCTCCAGACCGATGAAGCTTTCTTT	CASSLQTDEAFF
TRBV20-1	TRBJ1-1	NA	once	TGCAGTGCTACCCAGGGCTTAGACGCTTTCTTT	CSATQGLDAFF
TRBV10-3	TRBJ1-2	NA	NA	TGTGCCATCAGTGAGTCAGGCCAGGGCTATGGCTACACCTTC	CAISESGQGYGYTF
TRBV18	TRBJ1-1	NA	NA	TGTGCCAGCTCATCAGGGATCACTGAAGCTTTCTTT	CASSSGITEAFF
TRBV28	TRBJ2-1	TRBD2	NA	TGTGCCAGCAGTGGGACTAGTTACAATGAGCAGTTCTTC	CASSGTSYNEQFF
TRBV4-1	TRBJ2-1	TRBD2	NA	TGCGCCAGCAGGAAGCTGGCTTATAGCGGGGACTCCTACAATGAGCAGTTCTTC	CASRKLAYSGDSYNEQFF
TRBV9	TRBJ2-5	TRBD1	NA	TGTGCCAGCAGCGCCGGACAGGGGCAAGAGACCCAGTACTTC	CASSAGQGQETQYF
TRBV11-2	TRBJ1-4	NA	NA	TGTGCCAGCACCCATAGAGGGCGCGTTGAAAAACTGTTTTTT	CASTHRGRVEKLFF
TRBV5-4	TRBJ2-1	NA	NA	TGTGCCAGCAGCTTGGAGGGGACACGAACCTACAATGAGCAGTTCTTC	CASSLEGTRTYNEQFF
TRBV28	TRBJ1-5	NA	NA	TGTGCCAGCACCTTTGGAGGGGCGGGCAATCAGCCCCAGCATTTT	CASTFGGAGNQPQHF
TRBV6-1	TRBJ1-1	NA	NA	TGTGCCAGCAGTGAAGCAGTGCCCGCGGCAGCTTTCTTT	CASSEAVPAAAFF
TRBV7-2	TRBJ2-1	NA	NA	TGTGCCAGCAGCCCAGGGACTGAGCAGTTCTTC	CASSPGTEQFF
TRBV6-1	TRBJ1-2	TRBD1	NA	TGTGCCAGCAGCACAGGGGGTGCGTACTATGGCTACACCTTC	CASSTGGAYYGYTF
TRBV4-1	TRBJ1-5	NA	NA	TGCGCCAGCAGCCAAGATCCCCGGCAGCCCCAGCATTTT	CASSQDPRQPQHF
TRBV19	TRBJ2-3	NA	NA	TGTGCCAGTAGGATGGACCCTAGCACAGATACGCAGTATTTT	CASRMDPSTDTQYF
TRBV19	TRBJ2-7	TRBD2	NA	TGTGCCAGTAGTGTCGGGACTAGCGGGAGGGCCGACTACGAGCAGTACTTC	CASSVGTSGRADYEQYF
TRBV28	TRBJ2-7	TRBD1	NA	TGTGCCAGCAGTTCCCCTGGGACAGCTGCCTACGAGCAGTACTTC	CASSSPGTAAYEQYF
TRBV7-9	TRBJ2-1	NA	NA	TGTGCCAGCTCGGAGGGGGACTCCTACAATGAGCAGTTCTTC	CASSEGDSYNEQFF
TRBV28	TRBJ2-7	NA	NA	TGTGCCAGCAAGGGCCCAGCTCTGGACGAGCAGTACTTC	CASKGPALDEQYF
TRBV5-1	TRBJ1-3	TRBD1	NA	TGCGCCAGCAGCGAGGGACAGTGGTCTGGAAACACCATATATTTT	CASSEGQWSGNTIYF
TRBV18	TRBJ1-4	NA	NA	TGTGCCAGCTCACTACAGGCAACTAATGAAAAACTGTTTTTT	CASSLQATNEKLFF
TRBV7-8	TRBJ1-3	NA	NA	TGTGCCAGCAGCTCATTAACGGGACAAGGAAACACCATATATTTT	CASSSLTGQGNTIYF